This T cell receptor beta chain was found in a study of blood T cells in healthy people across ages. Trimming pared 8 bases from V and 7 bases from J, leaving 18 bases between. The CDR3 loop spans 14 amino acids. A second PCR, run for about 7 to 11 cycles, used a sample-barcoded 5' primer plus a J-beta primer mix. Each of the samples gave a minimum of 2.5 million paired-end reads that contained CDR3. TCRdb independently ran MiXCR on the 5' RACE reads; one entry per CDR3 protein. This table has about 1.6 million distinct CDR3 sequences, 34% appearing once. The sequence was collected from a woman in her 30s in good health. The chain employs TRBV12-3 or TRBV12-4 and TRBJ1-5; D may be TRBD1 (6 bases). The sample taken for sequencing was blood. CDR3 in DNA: TGTGCCAGCTCGACGGGACATGGGACCCAGCCCCAGCATTTT. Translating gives CASSTGHGTQPQHF.